Below are 18 T cell receptor beta chains sequenced from a single sample in a study of CD8 T cells in Susac syndrome. The RNA, roughly 0.45 to 1 ug, was put through reverse transcription using random hexamers. MiXCR was run by TCRdb on the immunoSEQ multiplex PCR reads, yielding one entry per CDR3 protein. The profile shows approximately 260,000 distinct CDR3 sequences, almost 97% of them singletons. The sequenced sample was CD4+ T cells from PBMCs. All receptors derive from a human donor with Susac syndrome.

In this sample, this clonotype turned up once. The J gene is TRBJ2-1, the V gene TRBV3-1; 10 bases line up with TRBD2. Germline CDR1 reads LGHDT; CDR2 reads YNNKEL (reference sequence). With V trimmed by 5 bases and J by 7 bases, 5 bases remained unmatched. This CDR3 comprises 14 residues. The CDR3 nucleotides read TGTGCCAGCAGCTCACTTAGCGGGAGGAATGAGCAGTTCTTC. Translation gives CASSSLSGRNEQFF.

The V and J genes are TRBV27 and TRBJ1-2; TRBD1 matches 12 bases. The CDR3 is 15 amino acids. CDR1 is MNHEY and CDR2 is SMNVEV in the germline V gene (reference sequence). V shed 5 bases, J shed 5 bases, and the junction held 6 bases outside the gene matches. CDR3 sequence (DNA): TGTGCCAGCAGTCCTGGGACAGGGGGCATGTATGGCTACACCTTC. It is translated as CASSPGTGGMYGYTF.

The chain is built from TRBV6-6 and TRBJ2-7; 7 nucleotides agree with TRBD1. The V gene end was trimmed by 6 bases and the J gene end by 0 bases; junction bases not matched to a gene: 8. The germline CDR1 and CDR2 sequences are MNHNY and SVGAGI (reference sequence). The CDR3 length is 15 residues. CDR3 DNA sequence: TGTGCCAGCAGACAAACAGGGACAGCCTCCTACGAGCAGTACTTC. This encodes CASRQTGTASYEQYF.

The chain links TRBV29-1 to TRBJ1-2; a weak D match, TRBD1 (5 bases). Germline V gene lookup returns CDR1 SQVTM and CDR2 ANQGSEA. The CDR3 contains 13 residues. Trimming left V 6 bases short and J 0 bases short, with 11 bases between. The CDR3 protein is CSVTGSSNYGYTF. CDR3 in DNA: TGCAGCGTCACAGGTTCTTCTAACTATGGCTACACCTTC. Drawing the rest from reference TRBV29-1 and TRBJ1-2, the complete variable domain is SAVISQKPSRDICQRGTSLTIQCQVDSQVTMMFWYRQQPGQSLTLIATANQGSEATYESGFVIDKFPISRPNLTFSTLTVSNMSPEDSSIYLCSVTGSSNYGYTFGSGTRLTVV.

The gene calls are TRBV13 and TRBJ1-1; a possible D gene is TRBD1 (5 bases). The CDR3 length is 16 residues. Germline loops: CDR1 PRHDT, CDR2 FYEKMQ (reference sequence). Trimming removed 0 bases at V and 0 bases at J, with 11 bases between. The CDR3: CASSLGGGNMNTEAFF. The DNA for the CDR3 is TGTGCCAGCAGCTTAGGCGGGGGAAACATGAACACTGAAGCTTTCTTT.

The J gene is TRBJ2-7, the V gene TRBV30, with a weak D call TRBD1 (5 bases). V lost 3 bases and J lost 0, with 15 bases in between. This CDR3 region has 15 residues. Germline values: CDR1 GTSNPN, CDR2 SVGIG (reference sequence). The CDR3 DNA sequence: TGTGCCTGGAGCCCCGGGTGGGGCGTCTCCTACGAGCAGTACTTC. Translation gives CAWSPGWGVSYEQYF.

The V and J genes are TRBV24-1 and TRBJ2-3; D gene uncertain. The CDR3 has 15 amino acids. V gave up 4 bases and J gave up 3 bases, with 13 bases separating them. Germline V CDR1 and CDR2: KGHDR, SFDVKD. CDR3 protein: CATSDGLTPTDTQYF. CDR3 nucleotide sequence: TGTGCCACCAGTGACGGCCTGACTCCGACAGATACGCAGTATTTT.

The rearrangement links TRBV2 to TRBJ2-7; D possibly corresponds to TRBD1 (6 bases). The CDR3 extends over 13 amino acids. Germline loops: CDR1 SNHLY, CDR2 FYNNEI. The V end was cut by 6 bases, the J end by 2 bases, with 11 bases between. The CDR3 DNA follows: TGTGCCAGCAGCCCACAGGGCCCCTACGAGCAGTACTTC. It specifies CASSPQGPYEQYF.

The chain links TRBV20-1 to TRBJ2-1, with D uncertain. The V end was cut by 5 bases, the J end by 7 bases, with 18 bases between. Per germline, CDR1 DFQATT and CDR2 SNEGSKA (reference sequence). The CDR3 has 14 residues. This CDR3 is CSAHQVVVINEQFF. The CDR3, as DNA: TGCAGTGCTCACCAGGTGGTCGTGATTAATGAGCAGTTCTTC.

The chain has TRBV7-6 and TRBJ2-5; D is undetermined. The CDR3 spans 14 residues. The ends were cut back, 1 base at V and 4 bases at J, with 10 bases in the middle. In germline, CDR1 is SGHVS, CDR2 FNYEAQ. This CDR3 is CASSLVSTGETQYF. The CDR3, as DNA: TGTGCCAGCAGCTTAGTGTCGACGGGAGAGACCCAGTACTTC.

The rearrangement links TRBV4-1 to TRBJ1-5; D gene unclear. The length of the CDR3 is 17 residues. CDR1 MGHRA and CDR2 YSYEKL come from the germline V gene. Trimming pared 0 bases from V and 7 bases from J, leaving 19 bases between. CDR3 sequence (DNA): TGCGCCAGCAGCCAAGATTCGGGTTCTTGGGTGTTGCAGCCCCAGCATTTT. Protein sequence: CASSQDSGSWVLQPQHF.

The CDR3 nucleotides are TGCAGTGCCGAGTCGGCGGCAGGGAACTACGAGCAGTACTTC. It specifies CSAESAAGNYEQYF. V gene TRBV20-1 combines with J gene TRBJ2-7; D possibly corresponds to TRBD1 (5 bases). Germline assignment: CDR1 DFQATT and CDR2 SNEGSKA (reference sequence). The V and J ends lost 6 bases and 3 bases respectively, with 18 bases between them. CDR3 length: 14 residues.

V gene TRBV5-1 combines with J gene TRBJ1-1; 7 positions match TRBD1. The ends lost 3 bases at V and 6 bases at J; junction bases unmatched: 8. Germline loops: CDR1 SGHRS, CDR2 YFSETQ. The CDR3 sequence is 14 residues long. CDR3 nucleotides: TGCGCCAGCAGCTCGGGACAGATAAAAGCTGAAGCTTTCTTT. Its protein is CASSSGQIKAEAFF.

This chain connects TRBV18 to TRBJ2-1; 7 bases fit TRBD2. This CDR3 region has 17 residues. CDR1 KGHSH and CDR2 LQKENI come from the germline V gene. Trimming removed 2 bases from V and 5 bases from J; junction bases left unmatched: 12. The CDR3 here is CASSPIILAGQNNEQFF. DNA for the CDR3: TGTGCCAGCTCACCAATTATCTTAGCGGGTCAAAACAATGAGCAGTTCTTC.

The V gene is TRBV7-9, the J gene TRBJ2-7; TRBD1 agrees at 7 bases. Germline CDR1 SEHNR, CDR2 FQNEAQ (reference sequence). With V trimmed by 5 bases and J by 3 bases, 4 bases remained unmatched. This CDR3 region has 13 residues. CDR3 sequence: CASSQTGNYEQYF. The CDR3 DNA sequence: TGTGCCAGCAGCCAGACAGGGAACTACGAGCAGTACTTC.

The rearrangement links TRBV25-1 to TRBJ2-3; no reliable D call. Trimming removed 2 bases from V and 5 bases from J, with 2 bases in between. This CDR3 is built from 11 residues. CDR1 and CDR2 from the germline V gene are MGHDK and SYGVNS. CDR3 loop: CASSELDTQYF. As DNA, the CDR3 is TGTGCCAGCAGTGAACTAGATACGCAGTATTTT. The full variable domain, with the rest looked up from reference TRBV25-1 and TRBJ2-3, is EADIYQTPRYLVIGTGKKITLECSQTMGHDKMYWYQQDPGMELHLIHYSYGVNSTEKGDLSSESTVSRIRTEHFPLTLESARPSHTSQYLCASSELDTQYFGPGTRLTVL.

This clonotype showed up just once. The rearrangement links TRBV30 to TRBJ2-2; no firm D call. Germline V gene lookup returns CDR1 GTSNPN and CDR2 SVGIG (reference sequence). The CDR3 spans 12 residues. Trimming removed 2 bases from V and 7 bases from J, with 8 bases in between. CDR3 amino acids: CAWSRVIGELFF. In nucleotides, the CDR3 is TGTGCCTGGAGTCGGGTGATCGGGGAGCTGTTTTTT.

The gene calls are TRBV20-1 and TRBJ1-5; D call uncertain. V dropped 3 bases and J dropped 1 base, with 13 bases sitting between them. CDR3 size: 15 residues. CDR1 is DFQATT, CDR2 SNEGSKA, per germline (reference sequence). The DNA for the CDR3 is TGCAGTGCTAGTGAGACTACGAGAAGCAATCAGCCCCAGCATTTT. Translating it yields CSASETTRSNQPQHF.